These 10 T cell receptor beta chains share one sample of origin, sequenced in a study of hypomethylating agent response in myelodysplastic syndrome. Only in-frame clones appear in the TCRdb table, and some are missing; sequencing was by immunoSEQ multiplex PCR. The repertoire consists of some 6,900 clones, with around 87% occurring once and the leading ten covering roughly 17%. Source: bone marrow, taken before or after starting hypomethylating agent treatment for myelodysplastic syndrome (not recorded which). Receptors were obtained from a human donor with myelodysplastic syndrome.

The V and J genes are TRBV19 and TRBJ2-3; 8 bases align to TRBD2. Looked up from germline, CDR1 is LNHDA and CDR2 is SQIVND (reference sequence). The CDR3 extends over 18 amino acids. Trimming took 5 bases from V and 0 from J; bases not matched to a gene: 13. The CDR3 sequence is CASSQGAGALLSTDTQYF. CDR3 nucleotide sequence: TGTGCCAGTAGTCAGGGAGCGGGGGCCCTCTTAAGCACAGATACGCAGTATTTT.

This clone was counted only a few times. The chain carries TRBV9 and TRBJ1-1, with D tentatively TRBD1 (5 bases). This CDR3 comprises 13 residues. With 4 bases removed from V and 7 bases from J, the gap between germline ends came to 14 bases. CDR1 and CDR2 (germline): SGDLS, YYNGEE. CDR3: CASSTLSRGEAFF. Here the CDR3 DNA reads TGTGCCAGCAGCACCTTAAGTAGGGGTGAAGCTTTCTTT.

There are a few counts of this clone. V gene TRBV2 combines with J gene TRBJ2-7; D is undetermined. The CDR3 contains 12 residues. Germline V CDR1 and CDR2: SNHLY, FYNNEI. Trimming left V 5 bases short and J 3 bases short, with 8 bases between. This chain's CDR3 is CASSQTGYEQYF. Written as DNA, the CDR3 is TGTGCCAGCAGTCAGACTGGCTACGAGCAGTACTTC. The whole variable domain, remainder taken from reference TRBV2 and TRBJ2-7, is EPEVTQTPSHQVTQMGQEVILRCVPISNHLYFYWYRQILGQKVEFLVSFYNNEISEKSEIFDDQFSVERPDGSNFTLKIRSTKLEDSAMYFCASSQTGYEQYFGPGTRLTVT.

This clone was detected a few times. The V and J genes are TRBV4-1 and TRBJ1-5; tentative D call: TRBD1 (6 bases). CDR1 and CDR2 (germline): MGHRA, YSYEKL. V gave up 1 base and J gave up 6 bases, with 13 bases separating them. CDR3 length: 15 residues. The CDR3 nucleotides read TGCGCCAGCAGCCAAGTGTCGGGGGGCCGTCAGCCCCAGCATTTT. It specifies CASSQVSGGRQPQHF.

The chain combines TRBV19 with TRBJ2-2, with 9 bases matching TRBD2. The CDR3 is 17 amino acids. The V segment lost 2 bases and the J segment 6 bases; nucleotides outside the gene matches: 10. Germline V lookup: CDR1 LNHDA, CDR2 SQIVND (reference sequence). For the CDR3, the DNA is TGTGCCAGTAGTATAAGTCCGGGACTAGCAAATCCCGGGGAGCTGTTTTTT. Its protein is CASSISPGLANPGELFF.

The genes are TRBV5-6 and TRBJ2-3, with TRBD2 matching over 13 bases. The length of the CDR3 is 17 residues. V shed 0 bases, J shed 1 base, and the junction held 2 bases outside the gene matches. From germline, CDR1 is SGHDT and CDR2 YYEEEE. This CDR3 reads CASSLALAGGGTDTQYF. CDR3 DNA: TGTGCCAGCAGCTTGGCACTAGCGGGGGGGGGCACAGATACGCAGTATTTT.

V and J are TRBV4-1 and TRBJ2-2; a weak D match, TRBD1 (6 bases). The CDR3 consists of 19 residues. Looked up from germline, CDR1 is MGHRA and CDR2 is YSYEKL. V was trimmed by 2 bases and J by 3 bases, leaving 22 bases between them. The CDR3 is CASSQRRGKIQDHTGELFF. The CDR3 DNA sequence: TGCGCCAGCAGCCAAAGAAGGGGGAAAATACAGGACCACACCGGGGAGCTGTTTTTT.

This clone was counted between two and nine times. The chain links TRBV19 to TRBJ1-1; the D gene is possibly TRBD1 (5 bases). The V and J ends lost 8 bases and 6 bases respectively, with 13 bases between them. Germline CDR1 is LNHDA and CDR2 is SQIVND (reference sequence). The CDR3 has 12 amino acids. The CDR3 loop is CASANRIPEAFF. The CDR3 DNA sequence: TGTGCCAGTGCAAACAGGATCCCTGAAGCTTTCTTT.

This clone was seen a few times. V is TRBV5-1 and J is TRBJ2-7; D gene uncertain. The CDR3 totals 12 residues. The germline V gene encodes CDR1 SGHRS and CDR2 YFSETQ. V dropped 5 bases and J dropped 1 base, with 7 bases sitting between them. CDR3 nucleotides: TGCGCCAGCAGTTCGGGTTCCTACGAGCAGTACTTC. Its protein is CASSSGSYEQYF.

A note on this clone: An end of the junction differs from the germline gene, which may be a read error. The chain uses TRBV4-1 and TRBJ2-1; D is perhaps TRBD1 or TRBD2 (5 bases each). Germline CDR1 reads MGHRA; CDR2 reads YSYEKL. The CDR3 runs 18 residues. CDR3 sequence: CASSQDPLVGVTVNGQFF. The CDR3, as DNA: TGCGCCAGCAGCCAAGACCCCTTGGTGGGGGTAACTGTGAATGGGCAGTTCTTC.